This T cell receptor (beta chain) appears in the sequencing data of a study of cytomegalovirus exposure and HLA in healthy donors. The overall study: Unique TCR beta sequences numbering about 100 million came from around 180 million T cells in an earlier analysis.

PCR employed 60 Vbeta and 13 Jbeta primers. This table comes from immunoSEQ multiplex PCR, and its TCRdb copy is limited to in-frame clones, with some not included. The sample holds some 160,000 clones, 79% seen once. The study, taken as a whole, reports: Most of the TCR beta V segments (in an earlier analysis) were productive either about 90% or about 30% of the time. Rare sequences made up most TCRs, while some public TCRs were found in many donors.

This clone was seen only a few times. Its antigen is as yet unknown. CDR3 length: 13 residues. V was pared by 8 bases and J by 1 base, with 9 bases between. Germline CDR1 and CDR2: ENHRY and SYGVKD. This chain connects TRBV10-3 to TRBJ1-3, with D tentatively TRBD1 (5 bases). This receptor was taken from a woman between 40 and 55 years old in good health and CMV-seronegative. Input material: PBMCs. The CDR3 coding sequence is TGTGCCATCCGACAGCCTTCTGGAAACACCATATATTTT. Encoded protein: CAIRQPSGNTIYF.